This record looks at one TCR beta chain sequence and its context. Sequenced by immunoSEQ multiplex PCR; TCRdb stores in-frame clones only, minus some. Here the sample spans roughly 2,000 clones, approximately 83% being singletons. These data come from a study of brain metastases from non-small cell lung cancer. The V gene's germline CDR1 is MNHEY and CDR2 SVGAGI. CDR3 length: 15 residues. V shed 6 bases and J shed 9 bases, with 23 bases lying between them. The specimen was tumor-adjacent normal tissue. This receptor was taken from a donor older than 35 with non-small cell lung cancer. The gene calls are TRBV6-5 and TRBJ1-2, with D possibly being TRBD1 (5 bases). CDR3 region: CASSDGFGRVSSYTF. Written as DNA, the CDR3 is TGTGCCAGCAGCGACGGGTTCGGCAGGGTTTCTAGCTACACCTTC.